This T cell receptor beta chain was observed in a study of PD-1 blockade in mismatch repair-deficient tumors (dated by TCRdb to about 2017). At the level of the whole study: Between September 2013 and September 2016, the trial enrolled about 93 consecutive patients with approximately eleven mismatch repair-deficient cancer types, every one of whom had been previously treated and was progressing. Tumor-associated T cell clones were tracked in the peripheral blood of patients responding to PD-1 blockade by deep sequencing of TCR CDR3 regions.

Mismatch repair deficiency was established in every enrolled patient by polymerase chain reaction or immunohistochemistry. TCR sequencing was carried out for a few patients who responded to pembrolizumab therapy. The phase II trial prospectively evaluated PD-1 blockade with pembrolizumab in advanced mismatch repair-deficient cancers, independent of tissue of origin. Peripheral blood T cell samples were collected serially, before PD-1 blockade began and at several time points afterward. Blood sampling time points were reported as weeks after the first dose of pembrolizumab. General conclusions and limits of the study: After pembrolizumab, tumor-resident clones, which were often undetectable in blood before treatment, expanded rapidly and then contracted, generally ahead of radiologic responses.

In its sample, this clone was seen a few times. Its binding antigen is unknown. No base quality values were provided; no much bigger clone lies one nucleotide off. The library came from the immunoSEQ multiplex PCR assay. TCRdb mirrors the immuneACCESS table, restricted to in-frame sequences. Some clones are absent from its copies; in checked studies, under half trace to an unresolved V gene, and the reason for the others is unknown. This sample comprises approximately 51,000 clones, roughly 80% of them detected only once. About 8.3% of the sample is in the top ten clones. The receptor comes from an adult with mismatch repair-deficient cancer. Sequencing was performed on peripheral blood, taken about 4.5 months after starting pembrolizumab.

The sequenced DNA: TGTGCCAGCAGCTCAGGGACAGCGTACTTC. The resulting protein is CASSSGTAYF. The chain is made from TRBV6-1 and TRBJ2-7; 7 central nucleotides agree with TRBD1. CDR1 is given as MNHNS and CDR2 as SASEGT, both from the germline V gene. Clipping removes 6 bases from V and 12 bases from J, with 5 as the unmatched junction base count. The CDR3 spans 10 residues, from the cysteine through the phenylalanine. CDR3 DNA is the only sequence kept; it has 30 bases, read in frame from the first base.